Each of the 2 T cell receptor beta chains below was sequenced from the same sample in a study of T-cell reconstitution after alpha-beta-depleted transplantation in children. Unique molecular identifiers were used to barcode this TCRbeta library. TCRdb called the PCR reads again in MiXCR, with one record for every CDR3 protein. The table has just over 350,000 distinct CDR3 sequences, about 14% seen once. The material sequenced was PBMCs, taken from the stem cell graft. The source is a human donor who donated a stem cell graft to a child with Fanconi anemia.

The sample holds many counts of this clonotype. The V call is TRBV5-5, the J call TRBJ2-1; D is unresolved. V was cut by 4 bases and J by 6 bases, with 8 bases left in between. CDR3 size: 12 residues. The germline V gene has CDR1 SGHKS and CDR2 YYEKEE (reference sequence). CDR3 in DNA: TGTGCCAGCAGCCCTTATGTCAATGAGCAGTTCTTC. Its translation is CASSPYVNEQFF.

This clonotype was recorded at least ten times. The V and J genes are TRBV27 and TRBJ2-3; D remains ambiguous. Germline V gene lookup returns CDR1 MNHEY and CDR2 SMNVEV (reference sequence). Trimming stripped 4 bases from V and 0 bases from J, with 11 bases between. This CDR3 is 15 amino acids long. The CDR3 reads CASSSVGLSTDTQYF. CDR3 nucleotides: TGTGCCAGCAGTTCAGTAGGGCTCAGCACAGATACGCAGTATTTT.